These 14 T cell receptor beta chains came from one sample sequenced in a study of cytomegalovirus exposure and HLA in healthy donors (dated by TCRdb to between 2016 and 2019). Library preparation used the immunoSEQ multiplex PCR assay. The multiplex PCR relied on a mix of 60 forward primers for TCR Vbeta segments and 13 reverse primers for TCR Jbeta segments. In its TCRdb copy, this immuneACCESS table keeps in-frame sequences only and misses some clones. Where compared with another copy, unresolved V genes explain less than half of these, and the others have no known cause. This sample has 100,000 to 120,000 clones in its table, and approximately 84% of those were observed once. Together, the top ten hold around 2% of the sample. Material for sequencing was PBMCs. The receptors shown here come from a man between 35 and 55 years old in good health and CMV-seronegative.

The CDR3 region is CASRGQGSTQPQHF. As DNA, the CDR3 is TGTGCCAGTAGGGGACAGGGATCAACCCAGCCCCAGCATTTT. This chain uses TRBV19 with TRBJ1-5; 9 positions match TRBD1. This CDR3 contains 14 residues. V shed 6 bases, J shed 7 bases, and the junction held 7 bases outside the gene matches. Germline CDR1 and CDR2: LNHDA and SQIVND (reference sequence).

The chain combines TRBV28 with TRBJ2-5; maybe TRBD2 (6 bases). CDR3 length: 16 residues. The germline V gene has CDR1 MDHEN and CDR2 SYDVKM. Between the trimmed V and J ends, which lost 1 base and 5 bases, there was a span of 17 bases. As DNA, the CDR3 is TGTGCCAGCAGTTTATCGCGGGGTGGTAGAAGGGAGACCCAGTACTTC. This gives the protein CASSLSRGGRRETQYF.

The chain employs TRBV5-5 and TRBJ2-7; D possibly corresponds to TRBD1 (6 bases). The V end lost 1 base, the J end lost 2 bases, and 10 bases lay between the germline ends. CDR1 SGHKS and CDR2 YYEKEE come from the germline V gene (reference sequence). The CDR3 has 14 residues. The CDR3 coding sequence is TGTGCCAGCAGCTTGACAGGGATAGCCTACGAGCAGTACTTC. This translates into CASSLTGIAYEQYF.

This chain joins TRBV5-5 and TRBJ2-7, with D unresolved. CDR1 and CDR2 from the germline V gene are SGHKS and YYEKEE (reference sequence). Deletions cut 0 bases from V and 2 bases from J, with 12 bases between. This CDR3 region has 15 residues. Written as DNA, the CDR3 is TGTGCCAGCAGCTTGGAAGCGAGGAGTACCTACGAGCAGTACTTC. Translating it yields CASSLEARSTYEQYF.

This clone has only a few counts. V gene TRBV5-1 combines with J gene TRBJ2-7; D may be TRBD1 (5 bases). Germline assignment: CDR1 SGHRS and CDR2 YFSETQ. V was pared by 7 bases and J by 3 bases, with 20 bases between. This CDR3 has 15 residues. In DNA, the CDR3 is TGCGCCAGCTCCACCTTCGGCCAGGGAAACTACGAGCAGTACTTC. Translated: CASSTFGQGNYEQYF.

The chain uses TRBV28 and TRBJ1-2; 11 bases are shared with TRBD1. The V and J ends lost 6 bases and 10 bases, in that order; junction bases with no gene match: 1. The CDR3 contains 11 residues. Germline CDR1 MDHEN, CDR2 SYDVKM. The chain's CDR3 is CASRDRGPYTF. The CDR3 DNA reads TGTGCCAGCAGGGACAGGGGGCCCTACACCTTC.

This sequence joins TRBV5-1 and TRBJ2-5; the D is unclear. V lost 0 bases and J lost 5, with 5 bases in between. This CDR3 contains 12 residues. CDR1 and CDR2 from the germline V gene are SGHRS and YFSETQ. CDR3 DNA sequence: TGCGCCAGCAGCTTGGATTCGGAGACCCAGTACTTC. It is translated as CASSLDSETQYF.

This chain joins TRBV6-6 and TRBJ2-2; the D gene is possibly TRBD1 (5 bases). The CDR3 runs 14 residues. The germline gives CDR1 MNHNY, CDR2 SVGAGI (reference sequence). V lost 6 bases, J lost 1 base, and 9 bases lay in between. The CDR3 DNA follows: TGTGCCAGCAGGTCAGGGCAGAACACCGGGGAGCTGTTTTTT. This encodes CASRSGQNTGELFF.

This clone appeared once. This chain links TRBV6-6 with TRBJ1-5, with a weak D call TRBD1 (6 bases). The CDR3 is made up of 15 amino acids. Germline V gene sequence: CDR1 MNHNY, CDR2 SVGAGI (reference sequence). Deletions cut 5 bases from V and 0 bases from J, with 11 bases between. CDR3 bases: TGTGCCAGCAGTACTAGGGGGAGTAGCAATCAGCCCCAGCATTTT. Residues: CASSTRGSSNQPQHF.

This clone was seen only once. In DNA, the CDR3 is TGTGCCAGTACAGGGAATTACGATGGCTACACCTTC. This sequence encodes CASTGNYDGYTF. V and J are TRBV19 and TRBJ1-2; the D gene is possibly TRBD1 (5 bases). Germline V gene data show CDR1 as LNHDA and CDR2 as SQIVND (reference sequence). The CDR3 has 12 residues. V dropped 7 bases and J dropped 6 bases, with 12 bases sitting between them.

This sequence joins TRBV27 and TRBJ1-3; D call uncertain. V lost 7 bases, J lost 0 bases, and 7 bases lay in between. CDR1 is MNHEY and CDR2 is SMNVEV in the germline V gene (reference sequence). The CDR3 length is 13 residues. CDR3 sequence reads: CASKNFSGNTIYF. CDR3 nucleotide sequence: TGTGCCAGCAAGAACTTCTCTGGAAACACCATATATTTT.

The DNA of the CDR3 is TGTGCCAGCAGTTACTCTAGACTAGCGGGTGTTGAGCAGTACTTC. This encodes CASSYSRLAGVEQYF. The genes are TRBV6-5 and TRBJ2-5; 10 bases align to TRBD2. The CDR3 runs 15 residues. Germline V gene data show CDR1 as MNHEY and CDR2 as SVGAGI. With 0 bases clipped from V and 11 bases from J, the junction kept 9 bases outside the gene matches.

The chain carries TRBV15 and TRBJ1-1, with D unclear. The CDR3 totals 13 residues. The V gene lost 0 bases and the J gene lost 14 bases, with 16 bases spanning the gap. Germline V gene sequence: CDR1 LNHNV, CDR2 YYDKDF (reference sequence). CDR3 DNA sequence: TGTGCCACCAGCAGAGATACGGGGAATGTTGGCTTCTTT. It specifies CATSRDTGNVGFF.

The CDR3 DNA reads as TGTGCCAGCAGCAATTGGGGCGCCGGGACAGGGGTTCAGCCCCAGCATTTT. Protein: CASSNWGAGTGVQPQHF. The chain recombines TRBV5-6 with TRBJ1-5, with 10 bases lining up with TRBD1. The CDR3 sequence is 17 residues long. From germline, CDR1 is SGHDT and CDR2 YYEEEE. V was clipped by 4 bases and J by 6 bases; unmatched bases: 13.